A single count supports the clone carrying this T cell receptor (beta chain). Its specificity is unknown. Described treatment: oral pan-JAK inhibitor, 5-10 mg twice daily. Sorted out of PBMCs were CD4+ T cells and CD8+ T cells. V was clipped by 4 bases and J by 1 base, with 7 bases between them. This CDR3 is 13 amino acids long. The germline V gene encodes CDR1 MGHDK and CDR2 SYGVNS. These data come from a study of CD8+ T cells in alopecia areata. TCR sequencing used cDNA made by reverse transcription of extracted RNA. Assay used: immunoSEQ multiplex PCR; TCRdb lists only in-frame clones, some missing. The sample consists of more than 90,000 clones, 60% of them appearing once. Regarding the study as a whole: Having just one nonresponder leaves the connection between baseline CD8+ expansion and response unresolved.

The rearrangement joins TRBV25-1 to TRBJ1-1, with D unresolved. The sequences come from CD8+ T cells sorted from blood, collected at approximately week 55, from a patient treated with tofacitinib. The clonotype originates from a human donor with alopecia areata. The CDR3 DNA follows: TGTGCCAGCAGTGGCGATCAGAACACTGAAGCTTTCTTT. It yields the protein CASSGDQNTEAFF.